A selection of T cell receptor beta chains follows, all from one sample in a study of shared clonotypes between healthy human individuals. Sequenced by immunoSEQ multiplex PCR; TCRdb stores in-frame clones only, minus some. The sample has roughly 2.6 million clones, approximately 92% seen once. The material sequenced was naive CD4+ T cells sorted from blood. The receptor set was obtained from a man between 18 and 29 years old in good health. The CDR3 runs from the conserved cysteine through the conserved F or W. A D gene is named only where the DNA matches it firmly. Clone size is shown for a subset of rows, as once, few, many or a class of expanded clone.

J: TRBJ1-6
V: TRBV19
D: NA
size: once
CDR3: CASSALLMQTLHF
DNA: TGTGCCAGTAGTGCCCTTTTAATGCAAACCCTCCACTTT

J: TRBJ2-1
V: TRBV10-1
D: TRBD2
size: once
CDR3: CASSVRPSGTDEQFF
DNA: TGCGCCAGCAGTGTAAGGCCTAGCGGGACTGACGAGCAGTTCTTC

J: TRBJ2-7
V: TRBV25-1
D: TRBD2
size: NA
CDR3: CASSESTSGVGEQYF
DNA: TGTGCCAGCAGTGAATCTACTAGCGGGGTGGGCGAGCAGTACTTC

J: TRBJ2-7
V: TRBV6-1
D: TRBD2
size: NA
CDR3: CASSLLAGINYEQYF
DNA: TGTGCCAGCAGTTTACTAGCGGGAATAAACTACGAGCAGTACTTC

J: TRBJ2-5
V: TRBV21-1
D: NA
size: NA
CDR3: CASSKMDLAGGARETQYF
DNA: TGTGCCAGCAGCAAAATGGATCTAGCGGGGGGGGCCCGGGAGACCCAGTACTTC

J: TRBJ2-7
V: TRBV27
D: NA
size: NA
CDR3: CASSLSLRHEQYF
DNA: TGTGCCAGCAGTTTATCCCTACGCCACGAGCAGTACTTC

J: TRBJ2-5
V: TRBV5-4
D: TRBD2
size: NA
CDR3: CASSQGLAGGQETQYF
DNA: TGTGCCAGCAGCCAGGGACTAGCGGGGGGTCAAGAGACCCAGTACTTC

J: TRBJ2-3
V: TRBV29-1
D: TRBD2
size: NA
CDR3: CSVGGGGASGTDTQYF
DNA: TGCAGCGTTGGAGGCGGGGGGGCATCGGGCACAGATACGCAGTATTTT

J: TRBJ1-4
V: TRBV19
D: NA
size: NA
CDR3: CASSPGAPLYGVEKLFF
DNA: TGTGCCAGTAGTCCCGGGGCTCCCCTATACGGGGTTGAAAAACTGTTTTTT

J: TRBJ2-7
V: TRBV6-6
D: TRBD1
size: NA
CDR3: CASSYGSQGASEQYF
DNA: TGTGCCAGCAGTTACGGGTCCCAGGGGGCGAGCGAGCAGTACTTC

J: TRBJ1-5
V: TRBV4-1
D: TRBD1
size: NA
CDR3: CASSQVDRSHQPQHF
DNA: TGCGCCAGCAGCCAGGTGGACAGGTCACATCAGCCCCAGCATTTT

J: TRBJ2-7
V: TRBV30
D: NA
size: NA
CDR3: CAWSVILGPDRRRYEQYF
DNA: TGTGCCTGGAGTGTTATACTAGGCCCCGACAGGAGACGGTACGAGCAGTACTTC

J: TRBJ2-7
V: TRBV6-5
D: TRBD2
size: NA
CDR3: CASSPSGREYEQYF
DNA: TGTGCCAGCAGCCCCAGCGGGAGAGAGTACGAGCAGTACTTC

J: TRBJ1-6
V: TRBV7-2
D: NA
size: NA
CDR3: CASSLGWNSPLHF
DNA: TGTGCCAGCAGCTTAGGATGGAATTCACCCCTCCACTTT

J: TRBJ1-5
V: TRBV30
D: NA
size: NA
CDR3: CAWSPGISNQPQHF
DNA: TGTGCCTGGAGTCCAGGTATTAGCAATCAGCCCCAGCATTTT

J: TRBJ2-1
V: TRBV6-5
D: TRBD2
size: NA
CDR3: CASSYLLAGEQFF
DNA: TGTGCCAGCAGTTACCTACTAGCGGGGGAGCAGTTCTTC

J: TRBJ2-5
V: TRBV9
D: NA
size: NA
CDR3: CASSVGGALGETQYF
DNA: TGTGCCAGCAGCGTTGGGGGGGCCCTTGGGGAGACCCAGTACTTC

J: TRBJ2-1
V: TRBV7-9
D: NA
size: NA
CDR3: CASSLFPRRENEQFF
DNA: TGTGCCAGCAGCTTATTCCCGAGGAGAGAGAATGAGCAGTTCTTC

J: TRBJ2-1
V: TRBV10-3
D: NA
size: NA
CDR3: CAISDINEQFF
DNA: TGTGCCATCAGTGATATTAATGAGCAGTTCTTC

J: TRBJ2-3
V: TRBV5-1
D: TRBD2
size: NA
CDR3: CASSLERGYSTDTQYF
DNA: TGCGCCAGCAGCTTGGAGCGGGGATATAGCACAGATACGCAGTATTTT

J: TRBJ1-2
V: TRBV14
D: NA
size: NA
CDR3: CASSPADRLLYGYTF
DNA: TGTGCCAGCAGCCCAGCCGACAGGTTACTCTATGGCTACACCTTC

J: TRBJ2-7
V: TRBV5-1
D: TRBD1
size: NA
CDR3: CASSSGTGGSYEQYF
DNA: TGCGCCAGCAGCTCAGGGACAGGGGGCTCCTACGAGCAGTACTTC

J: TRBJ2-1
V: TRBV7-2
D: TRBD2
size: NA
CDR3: CASRTGLAGVVNEQFF
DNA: TGTGCCAGCAGAACGGGACTAGCGGGAGTTGTCAATGAGCAGTTCTTC

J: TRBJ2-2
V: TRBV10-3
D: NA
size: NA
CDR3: CAGRLVLGGELFF
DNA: TGTGCCGGAAGACTAGTTTTGGGCGGGGAGCTGTTTTTT

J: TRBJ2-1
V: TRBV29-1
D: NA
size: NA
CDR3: CSVGGEGFYNEQFF
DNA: TGCAGCGTTGGCGGTGAAGGCTTTTACAATGAGCAGTTCTTC

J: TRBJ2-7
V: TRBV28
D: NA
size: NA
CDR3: CASRDRFFYEQYF
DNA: TGTGCCAGCCGTGACAGATTTTTCTACGAGCAGTACTTC

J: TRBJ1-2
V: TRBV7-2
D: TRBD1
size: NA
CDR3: CASSLVGQGNGYTF
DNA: TGTGCCAGCAGCTTAGTAGGACAGGGCAATGGCTACACCTTC

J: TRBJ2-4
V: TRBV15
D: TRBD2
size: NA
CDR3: CATSSPGLGTAKNIQYF
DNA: TGTGCCACCAGCAGCCCGGGACTAGGGACAGCCAAAAACATTCAGTACTTC

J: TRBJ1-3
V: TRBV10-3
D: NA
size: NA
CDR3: CAISPPSGNTIYF
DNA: TGTGCCATCAGTCCCCCCTCTGGAAACACCATATATTTT

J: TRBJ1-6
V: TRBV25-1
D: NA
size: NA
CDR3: CASSEEQHNSPLHF
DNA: TGTGCCAGCAGTGAGGAGCAGCATAATTCACCCCTCCACTTT

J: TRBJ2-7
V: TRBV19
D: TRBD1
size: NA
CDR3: CASSIWDRGYEQYF
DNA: TGTGCCAGTAGTATATGGGACAGGGGCTACGAGCAGTACTTC

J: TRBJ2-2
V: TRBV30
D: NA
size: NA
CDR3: CAWSWGDSGTGELFF
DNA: TGTGCCTGGAGTTGGGGGGACTCGGGCACCGGGGAGCTGTTTTTT

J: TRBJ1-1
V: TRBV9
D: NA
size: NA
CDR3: CASSTGPNTEAFF
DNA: TGTGCCAGCAGCACGGGACCGAACACTGAAGCTTTCTTT

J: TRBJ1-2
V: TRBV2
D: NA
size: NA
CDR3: CASSPNGLPDGYTF
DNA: TGTGCCAGCAGCCCAAATGGCTTACCGGATGGCTACACCTTC

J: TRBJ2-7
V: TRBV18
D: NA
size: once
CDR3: CASSPQGQYYEQYF
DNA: TGTGCCAGCTCACCACAAGGACAGTACTACGAGCAGTACTTC

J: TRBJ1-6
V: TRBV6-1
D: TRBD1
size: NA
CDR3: CASSERRGLNSPLHF
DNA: TGTGCCAGCAGTGAAAGGAGGGGGCTTAATTCACCCCTCCACTTT

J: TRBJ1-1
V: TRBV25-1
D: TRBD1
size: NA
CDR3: CASSELVGTEAFF
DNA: TGTGCCAGCAGTGAATTGGTTGGGACAGAGGCTTTCTTT

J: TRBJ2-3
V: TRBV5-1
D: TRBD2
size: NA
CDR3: CASRTSGSDTQYF
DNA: TGCGCCAGCAGGACTAGCGGGAGCGATACGCAGTATTTT

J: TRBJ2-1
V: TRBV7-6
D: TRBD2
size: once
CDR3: CASSSLAAEQFF
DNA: TGTGCCAGCAGCTCACTAGCGGCGGAGCAGTTCTTC

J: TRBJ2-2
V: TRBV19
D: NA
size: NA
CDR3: CASITGHQINTGELFF
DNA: TGTGCCAGTATTACGGGACACCAAATTAACACCGGGGAGCTGTTTTTT

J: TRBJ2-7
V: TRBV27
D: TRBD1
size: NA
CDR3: CASSSRDRVQYF
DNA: TGTGCCAGCAGTTCAAGGGACAGGGTGCAGTACTTC

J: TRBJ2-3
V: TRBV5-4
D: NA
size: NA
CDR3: CASRSLGSPRTDTQYF
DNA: TGTGCCAGCAGATCGCTAGGGTCCCCCCGCACAGATACGCAGTATTTT

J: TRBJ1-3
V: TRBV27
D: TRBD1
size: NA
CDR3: CASSPLSDRDSGNTIYF
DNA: TGTGCCAGCAGTCCCCTCTCCGACAGGGACTCTGGAAACACCATATATTTT

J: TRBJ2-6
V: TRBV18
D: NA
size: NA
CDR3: CASSPDDVLGANVLTF
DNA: TGTGCCAGCTCACCAGATGATGTGTTAGGGGCCAACGTCCTGACTTTC

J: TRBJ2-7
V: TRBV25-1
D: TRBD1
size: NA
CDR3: CASSERTGEVEQYF
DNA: TGTGCCAGCAGTGAGCGGACAGGGGAGGTCGAGCAGTACTTC

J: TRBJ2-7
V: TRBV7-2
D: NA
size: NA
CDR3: CASSRGKAVYEQYF
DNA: TGTGCCAGCAGTAGAGGGAAGGCGGTCTACGAGCAGTACTTC

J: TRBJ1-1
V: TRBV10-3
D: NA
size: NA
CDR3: CAISERFTEAFF
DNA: TGTGCCATCAGTGAAAGGTTTACTGAAGCTTTCTTT

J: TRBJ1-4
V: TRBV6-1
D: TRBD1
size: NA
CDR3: CASSVRQGIFEKLFF
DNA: TGTGCCAGCAGTGTACGACAGGGGATTTTTGAAAAACTGTTTTTT

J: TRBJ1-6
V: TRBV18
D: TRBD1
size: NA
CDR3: CASSREGTVLSPLHF
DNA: TGTGCCAGCTCCCGGGAAGGGACAGTTCTTTCACCCCTCCACTTT

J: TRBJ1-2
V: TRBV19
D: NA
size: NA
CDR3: CASSILAANYGYTF
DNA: TGTGCCAGTAGTATACTGGCCGCTAACTATGGCTACACCTTC

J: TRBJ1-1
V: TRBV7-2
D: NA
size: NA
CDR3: CASSLGGVGTEAFF
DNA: TGTGCCAGCAGCTTAGGTGGGGTTGGCACTGAAGCTTTCTTT

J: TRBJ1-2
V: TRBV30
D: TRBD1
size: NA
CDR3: CAWREPDRDYGYTF
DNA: TGTGCCTGGAGAGAACCAGACAGGGACTATGGCTACACCTTC

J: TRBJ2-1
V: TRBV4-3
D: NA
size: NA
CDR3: CASSRVHGPSYNEQFF
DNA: TGCGCCAGCAGCCGGGTCCACGGGCCCTCCTACAATGAGCAGTTCTTC

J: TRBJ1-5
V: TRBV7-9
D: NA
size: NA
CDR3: CASSLAGTTSNQPQHF
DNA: TGTGCCAGCAGCTTAGCTGGGACAACTAGCAATCAGCCCCAGCATTTT